This T cell receptor (beta chain) derives from a study of control samples from healthy donors and cancer patients. With 6 bases removed from V and 8 bases from J, the gap between germline ends came to 16 bases. The CDR3 is made up of 13 amino acids. Germline assignment: CDR1 MDHEN and CDR2 SYDVKM. Sequencing was performed with immunoSEQ multiplex PCR; in TCRdb, only in-frame clones are kept and a portion is missing. The table records 140,000 to 150,000 clones, 93% of them present only once. This TCR derives from a man in his late teens or twenties in good health. Sequenced material: blood. V is TRBV28 and J is TRBJ1-2; D uncertain. CDR3 loop: CASSGAPSGGYTF. The CDR3 DNA follows: TGTGCCAGCAGCGGAGCCCCCTCCGGGGGCTACACCTTC.